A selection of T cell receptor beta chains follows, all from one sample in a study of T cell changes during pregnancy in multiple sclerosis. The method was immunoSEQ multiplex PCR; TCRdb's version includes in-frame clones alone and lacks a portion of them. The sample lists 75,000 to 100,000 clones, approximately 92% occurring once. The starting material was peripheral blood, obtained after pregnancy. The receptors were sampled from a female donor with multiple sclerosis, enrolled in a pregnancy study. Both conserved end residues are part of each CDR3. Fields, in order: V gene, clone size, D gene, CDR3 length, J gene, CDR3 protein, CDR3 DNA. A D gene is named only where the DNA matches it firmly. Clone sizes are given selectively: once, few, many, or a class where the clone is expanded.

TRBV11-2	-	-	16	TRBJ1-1	CASSFGPETANTEAFF	TGTGCCAGCAGCTTTGGTCCCGAGACTGCGAACACTGAAGCTTTCTTT
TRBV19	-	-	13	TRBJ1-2	CASRQTGDYGYTF	TGTGCCAGTAGACAGACAGGAGACTATGGCTACACCTTC
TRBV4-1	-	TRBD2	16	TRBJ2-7	CASSHYSSGVSYEQYF	TGCGCCAGCAGCCATTACTCTAGCGGGGTCTCCTACGAGCAGTACTTC
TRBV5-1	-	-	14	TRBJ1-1	CASSLRQKNTEAFF	TGCGCCAGCAGCTTACGACAGAAGAACACTGAAGCTTTCTTT
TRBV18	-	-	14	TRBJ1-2	CASSPEDSNYGYTF	TGTGCCAGCTCACCAGAGGACAGTAACTATGGCTACACCTTC
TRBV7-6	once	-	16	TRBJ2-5	CASSLIGRAGGETQYF	TGTGCCAGCAGCTTAATAGGGCGGGCAGGAGGGGAGACCCAGTACTTC
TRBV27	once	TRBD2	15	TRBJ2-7	CASSLLGGSGYEQYF	TGTGCCAGCAGTTTATTAGGCGGGAGCGGGTACGAGCAGTACTTC
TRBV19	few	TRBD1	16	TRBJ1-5	CASSIRGPGSNQPQHF	TGTGCCAGTAGTATAAGGGGGCCCGGTAGCAATCAGCCCCAGCATTTT
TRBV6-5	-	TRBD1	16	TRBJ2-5	CASSYSSTGFRETQYF	TGTGCCAGCAGTTACTCGTCGACAGGGTTTCGGGAGACCCAGTACTTC
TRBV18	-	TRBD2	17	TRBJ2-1	CASSPPAGGPSYNEQFF	TGTGCCAGCTCACCACCGGCGGGAGGGCCCTCCTACAATGAGCAGTTCTTC
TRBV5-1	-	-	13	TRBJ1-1	CASSLDGSLSAFF	TGCGCCAGCAGCTTGGACGGGTCCCTCTCGGCTTTCTTT
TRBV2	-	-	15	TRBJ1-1	CASNPRTGGRVEAFF	TGTGCCAGCAACCCACGGACGGGGGGACGAGTTGAAGCTTTCTTT
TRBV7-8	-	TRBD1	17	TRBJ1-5	CASSLGRDRPFNQPQHF	TGTGCCAGCAGCTTAGGCCGGGACAGGCCCTTCAATCAGCCCCAGCATTTT
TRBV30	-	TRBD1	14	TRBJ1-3	CAWETTGAGNTIYF	TGTGCCTGGGAAACGACAGGGGCCGGAAACACCATATATTTT
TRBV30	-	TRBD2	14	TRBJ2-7	CAWSGTSGPGEQYF	TGTGCCTGGAGTGGGACTAGCGGGCCGGGCGAGCAGTACTTC
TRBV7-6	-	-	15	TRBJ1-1	CASSSSRGAYTEAFF	TGTGCCAGCAGCTCAAGCCGGGGGGCGTACACTGAAGCTTTCTTT
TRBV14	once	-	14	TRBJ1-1	CASSLQGSSREAFF	TGTGCCAGCAGCCTACAGGGATCGAGCAGGGAAGCTTTCTTT
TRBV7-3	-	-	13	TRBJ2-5	CASSLSSGETQYF	TGTGCCAGCAGCTTAAGTTCCGGGGAGACCCAGTACTTC
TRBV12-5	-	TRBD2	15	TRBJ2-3	CASGTGTTSTDTQYF	TGTGCTAGTGGAACCGGGACTACCAGCACAGATACGCAGTATTTT
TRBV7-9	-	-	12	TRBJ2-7	CASSFSLDEQYF	TGTGCCAGCAGCTTCTCCCTCGACGAGCAGTACTTC
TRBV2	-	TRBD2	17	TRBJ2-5	CASSLLAGGSQQETQYF	TGTGCCAGCAGCCTCTTAGCGGGGGGTTCACAACAAGAGACCCAGTACTTC
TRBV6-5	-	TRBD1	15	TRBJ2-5	CASSYSGRGQETQYF	TGTGCCAGCAGTTACTCTGGCAGGGGGCAAGAGACCCAGTACTTC
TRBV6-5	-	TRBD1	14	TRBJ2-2	CASSYDRGIGELFF	TGTGCCAGCAGTTACGACAGGGGAATCGGGGAGCTGTTTTTT
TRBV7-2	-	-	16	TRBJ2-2	CASSLPGGVNTGELFF	TGTGCCAGCAGCTTACCGGGTGGAGTGAACACCGGGGAGCTGTTTTTT
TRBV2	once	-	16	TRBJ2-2	CASTPVEGDVTGELFF	TGTGCCAGCACCCCGGTGGAGGGAGACGTCACCGGGGAGCTGTTTTTT
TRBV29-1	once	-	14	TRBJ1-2	CSVEFSSLNYGYTF	TGCAGCGTTGAGTTTTCTTCACTTAACTATGGCTACACCTTC
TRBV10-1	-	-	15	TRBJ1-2	CASSESPQNNYGYTF	TGCGCCAGCAGTGAGTCGCCACAGAATAACTATGGCTACACCTTC
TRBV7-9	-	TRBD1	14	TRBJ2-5	CASSPGTGGETQYF	TGTGCCAGCAGCCCCGGGACAGGGGGGGAGACCCAGTACTTC
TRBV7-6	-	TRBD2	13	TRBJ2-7	CASSPSGSYEQYF	TGTGCCAGCAGCCCTAGCGGGAGCTACGAGCAGTACTTC
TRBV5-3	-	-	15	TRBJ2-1	CARSLPSGLSLEQFF	TGTGCCAGAAGCTTGCCTTCCGGACTATCCCTCGAGCAGTTCTTC
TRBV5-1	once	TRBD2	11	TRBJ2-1	CASTDSGEQFF	TGCGCCAGCACGGATAGCGGGGAGCAGTTCTTC
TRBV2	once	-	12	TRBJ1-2	CASTRDYYGYTF	TGTGCCAGCACTCGGGATTACTATGGCTACACCTTC
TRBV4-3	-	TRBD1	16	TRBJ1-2	CASSRVPGQTNYGYTF	TGCGCCAGCAGCCGAGTACCGGGACAGACTAACTATGGCTACACCTTC
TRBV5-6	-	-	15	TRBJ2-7	CASSSTGLGIYEQYF	TGTGCCAGCAGCTCGACAGGTCTCGGGATCTACGAGCAGTACTTC